This TCR beta chain was sequenced in a study of OX40 agonist ivuxolimab in advanced cancers. V lost 8 bases to trimming and J lost 1 base, with 16 bases between them. The CDR3 runs 15 residues. Germline CDR1 is MNHEY and CDR2 is SMNVEV (reference sequence). The data were produced by immunoSEQ multiplex PCR, yet TCRdb's version contains in-frame clones alone and is incomplete. Of almost 70,000 clones listed, over 60% are singletons. This specimen consisted of CD4+ or CD8+ T cells sorted from blood, obtained in a trial of the OX40 agonist ivuxolimab. This clonotype was obtained from an adult with an advanced solid tumor such as melanoma, head and neck, liver or kidney cancer. The chain carries TRBV27 and TRBJ2-3; D unclear. In DNA form, the CDR3 reads TGTGCCAGCGGCCGGGCGAACCTAGGCACAGATACGCAGTATTTT. Encoded protein: CASGRANLGTDTQYF.